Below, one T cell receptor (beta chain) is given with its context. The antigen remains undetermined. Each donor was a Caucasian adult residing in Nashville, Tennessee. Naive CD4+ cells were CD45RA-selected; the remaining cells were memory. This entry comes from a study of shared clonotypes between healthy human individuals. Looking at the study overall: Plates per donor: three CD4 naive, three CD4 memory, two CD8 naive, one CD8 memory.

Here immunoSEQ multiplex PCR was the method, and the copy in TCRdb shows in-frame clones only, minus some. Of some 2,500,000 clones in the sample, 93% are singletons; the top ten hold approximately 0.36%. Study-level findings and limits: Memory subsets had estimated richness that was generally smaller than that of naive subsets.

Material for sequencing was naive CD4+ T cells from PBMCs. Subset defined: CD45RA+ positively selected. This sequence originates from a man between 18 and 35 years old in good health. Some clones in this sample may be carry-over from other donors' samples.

Here the CDR3 reads CASSPIGNTIYF. For the CDR3, the DNA is TGTGCCAGCAGCCCCATAGGAAACACCATATATTTT. The chain recombines TRBV11-2 with TRBJ1-3, with D uncertain. CDR3 length equals 12 residues. Germline V gene lookup returns CDR1 SGHAT and CDR2 FQNNGV. V shed 5 bases and J shed 4 bases, with 6 bases lying between them.